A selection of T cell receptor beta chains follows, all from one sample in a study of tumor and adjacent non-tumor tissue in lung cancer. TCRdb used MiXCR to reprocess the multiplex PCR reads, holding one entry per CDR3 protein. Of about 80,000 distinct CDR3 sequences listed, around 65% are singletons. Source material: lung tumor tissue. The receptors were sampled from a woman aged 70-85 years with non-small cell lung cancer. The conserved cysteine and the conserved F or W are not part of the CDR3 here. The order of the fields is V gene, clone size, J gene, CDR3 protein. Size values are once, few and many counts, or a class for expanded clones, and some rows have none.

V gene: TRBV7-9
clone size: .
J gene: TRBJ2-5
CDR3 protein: ANSLRQHQETRY

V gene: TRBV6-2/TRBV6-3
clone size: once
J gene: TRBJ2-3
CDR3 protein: ARTTDNSDTQY

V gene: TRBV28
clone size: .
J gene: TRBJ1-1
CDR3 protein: ASSFMGGARAL

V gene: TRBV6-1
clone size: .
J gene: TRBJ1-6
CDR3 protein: ASSEAPNSSFH

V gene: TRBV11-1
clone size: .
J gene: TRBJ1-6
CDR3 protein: ASSPRTAYNSPLH

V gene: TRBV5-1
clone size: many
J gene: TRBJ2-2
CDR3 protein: ASSPTGTNTGELF

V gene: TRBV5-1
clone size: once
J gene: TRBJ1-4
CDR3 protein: ASSFMANEKLF

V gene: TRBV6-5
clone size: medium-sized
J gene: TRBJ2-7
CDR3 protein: ASRASGWYTGSYEQY

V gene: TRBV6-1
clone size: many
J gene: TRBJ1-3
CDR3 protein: ASSVDRRNTIY

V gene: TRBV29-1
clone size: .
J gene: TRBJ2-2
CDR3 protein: SLRREGRGGKLF

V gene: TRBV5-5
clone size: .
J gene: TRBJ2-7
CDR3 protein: DSSYTSACVYEKY

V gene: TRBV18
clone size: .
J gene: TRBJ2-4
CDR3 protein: ASSPSAESKNIHY

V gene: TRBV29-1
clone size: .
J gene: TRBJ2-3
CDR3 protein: SLLPLGRGSTDMQY

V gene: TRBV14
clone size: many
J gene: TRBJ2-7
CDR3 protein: ASSLDGASAYEQY

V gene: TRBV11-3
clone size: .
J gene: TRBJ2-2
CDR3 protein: ASSWGSSGELF

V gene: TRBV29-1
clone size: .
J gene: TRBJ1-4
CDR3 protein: SVEEAGGVSEKLF

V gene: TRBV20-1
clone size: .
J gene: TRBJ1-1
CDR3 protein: SARYANTETF

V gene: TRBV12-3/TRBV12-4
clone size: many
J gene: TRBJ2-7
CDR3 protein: ASSSLTSGSGRREQY

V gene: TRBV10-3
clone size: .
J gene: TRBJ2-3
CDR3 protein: AIRRLADTDTQY

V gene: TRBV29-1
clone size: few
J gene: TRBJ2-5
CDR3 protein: SVAVRASGSETQY

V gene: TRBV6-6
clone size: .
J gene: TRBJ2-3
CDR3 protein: ASSEAGGAHAYTHY

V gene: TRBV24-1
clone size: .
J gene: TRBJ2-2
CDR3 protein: ATSEPQGAGTGELF

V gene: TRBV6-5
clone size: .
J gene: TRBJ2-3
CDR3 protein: ASSYCGGTHYRDTKY

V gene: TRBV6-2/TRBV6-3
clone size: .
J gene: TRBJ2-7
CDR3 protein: ASRGAASRAGEQY

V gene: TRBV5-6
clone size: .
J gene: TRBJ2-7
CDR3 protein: ASSLWDKEYYEQY

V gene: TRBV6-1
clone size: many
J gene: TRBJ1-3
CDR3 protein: ATQEGDSGNTIY

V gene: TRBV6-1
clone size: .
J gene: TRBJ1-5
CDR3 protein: ASSPHWSNQPQH

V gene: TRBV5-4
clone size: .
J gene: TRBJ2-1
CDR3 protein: ANSLPSGGMNEQF

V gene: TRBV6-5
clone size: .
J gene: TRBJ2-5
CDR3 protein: ASSSWTNGTFQEIQY

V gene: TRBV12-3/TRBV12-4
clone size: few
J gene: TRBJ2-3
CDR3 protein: ASRTGLAGEASTDTQY

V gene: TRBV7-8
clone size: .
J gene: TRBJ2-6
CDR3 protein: ASSPVLSGANVMT

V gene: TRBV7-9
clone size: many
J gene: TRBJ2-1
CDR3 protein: ASSLMPGQGDNEQF

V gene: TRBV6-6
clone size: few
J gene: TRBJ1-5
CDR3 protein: ASSGHRGGSNQPQH

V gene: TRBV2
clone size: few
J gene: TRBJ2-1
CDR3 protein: ASKSGLGNNEQF

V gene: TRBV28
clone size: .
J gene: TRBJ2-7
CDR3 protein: ASGLRDSPYEQY

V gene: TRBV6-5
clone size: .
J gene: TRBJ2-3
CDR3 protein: ASRLTASGRDTDTQY

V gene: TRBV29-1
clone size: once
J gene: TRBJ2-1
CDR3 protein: SVTTSGSFGNEQF

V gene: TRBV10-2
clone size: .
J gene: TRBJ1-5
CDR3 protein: ASRPTGDNSDLPQH

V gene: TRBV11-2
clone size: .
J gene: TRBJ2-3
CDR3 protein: AGSLAWEGDTQY

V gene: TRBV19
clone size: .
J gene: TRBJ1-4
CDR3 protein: ASSRDRSNEKMF

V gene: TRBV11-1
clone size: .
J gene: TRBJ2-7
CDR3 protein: ASNLSDRDGEQY

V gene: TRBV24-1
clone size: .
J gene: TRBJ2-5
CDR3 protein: AASESGLLETQY

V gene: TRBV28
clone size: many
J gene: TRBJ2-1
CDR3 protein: ASSLNDEQF

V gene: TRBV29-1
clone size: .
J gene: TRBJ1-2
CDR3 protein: SAKGPGTGCGYT

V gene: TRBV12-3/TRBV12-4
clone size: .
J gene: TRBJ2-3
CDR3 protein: ASSLSKADTQY

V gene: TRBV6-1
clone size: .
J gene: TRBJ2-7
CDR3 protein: AISNQWADSYQQY

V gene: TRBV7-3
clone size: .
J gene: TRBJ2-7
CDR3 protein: ASSLREPGHRVEQY

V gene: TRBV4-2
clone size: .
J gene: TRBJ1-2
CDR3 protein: ASTTSPGTGYLLDCYT

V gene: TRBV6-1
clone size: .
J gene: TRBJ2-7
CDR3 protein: ASSLSRTVFYDQY

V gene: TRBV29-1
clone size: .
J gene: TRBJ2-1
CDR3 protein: SVIRDRLGYEQF

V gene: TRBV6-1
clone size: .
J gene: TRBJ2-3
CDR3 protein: ASRGLAGSTDTQY

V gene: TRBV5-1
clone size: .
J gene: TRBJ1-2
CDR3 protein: ASSALPGIQYGYT

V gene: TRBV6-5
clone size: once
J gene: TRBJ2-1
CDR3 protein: ASSPYNQNRGCNEQF

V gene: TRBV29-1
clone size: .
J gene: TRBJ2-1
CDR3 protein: SVRLGAINEQF